Reported below is one T cell receptor beta chain. The target antigen is unknown. The authors built TCR beta libraries using iRepertoire HTBI primers and Arm-PCR of CDR3 regions. TCRdb independently ran MiXCR on the multiplex PCR reads; one entry per CDR3 protein. Of about 440,000 distinct CDR3 sequences listed, approximately 15% are singletons. The sample belongs to a study of regulatory T cells in long-lasting Graves disease. Whole-study results and caveats: It is possible that accuracy was reduced by the small size of the sample.

As to time point: newly diagnosed GD, antithyroid drugs for less than 3 months. PBMCs provided the RNA from which the TCR library was made. CDR3 length: 16 amino acids. The ends lost 5 bases at V and 10 bases at J; junction bases unmatched: 16. Germline CDR1 SGHRS, CDR2 YFSETQ. These sequences were also reported in another study, on T cells in Graves' hyperthyroidism and ophthalmopathy. That study reports: In blood, most of the thyroid clonotypes expanded above 0.001 were also present.

The sequence was obtained from a woman in her thirties with Graves disease. The sample was peripheral blood mononuclear cells (PBMCs), taken at new diagnosis, from a patient treated with antithyroid drugs. The chain uses TRBV5-1 and TRBJ2-2, with 8 bases matching TRBD1. This chain's CDR3 is CASRTIGQGRGEELFF. DNA of the CDR3: TGCGCCAGCAGGACGATTGGACAGGGTCGTGGAGAGGAGCTGTTTTTT.